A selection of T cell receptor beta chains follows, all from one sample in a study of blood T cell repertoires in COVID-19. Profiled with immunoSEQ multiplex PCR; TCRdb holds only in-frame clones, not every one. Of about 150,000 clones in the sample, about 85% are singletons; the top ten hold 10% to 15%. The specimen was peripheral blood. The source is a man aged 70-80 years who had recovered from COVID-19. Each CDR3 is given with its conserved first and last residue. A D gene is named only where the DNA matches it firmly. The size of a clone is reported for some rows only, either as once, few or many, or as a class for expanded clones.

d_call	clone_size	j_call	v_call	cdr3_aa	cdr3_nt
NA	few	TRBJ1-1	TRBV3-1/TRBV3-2	CASSQSGGNTEAFF	TGTGCCAGCAGCCAATCGGGTGGGAACACTGAAGCTTTCTTT
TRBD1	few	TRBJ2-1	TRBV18	CASSSTDRDNEQFF	TGTGCCAGCTCATCCACCGACAGGGACAATGAGCAGTTCTTC
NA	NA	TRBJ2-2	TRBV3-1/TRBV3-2	CASSQHGRNTGELFF	TGTGCCAGCAGCCAGCACGGGAGAAACACCGGGGAGCTGTTTTTT
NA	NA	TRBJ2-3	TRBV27	CASSQGWADTQYF	TGTGCCAGCAGCCAGGGTTGGGCAGATACGCAGTATTTT
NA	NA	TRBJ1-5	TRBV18	CASASGSNGNQPQHF	TGTGCCAGCGCATCGGGGTCGAACGGCAATCAGCCCCAGCATTTT
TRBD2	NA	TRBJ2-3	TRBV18	CASSPRSGRTDTQYF	TGTGCCAGCTCACCAAGAAGCGGGAGAACAGATACGCAGTATTTT
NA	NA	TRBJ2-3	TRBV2	CASDSSTDTQYF	TGTGCCAGCGACAGTAGCACAGATACGCAGTATTTT
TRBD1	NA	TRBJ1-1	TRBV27	CASSYRGQGGEAFF	TGTGCCAGCAGTTACCGGGGACAGGGAGGAGAAGCTTTCTTT
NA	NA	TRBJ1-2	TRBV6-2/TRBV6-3	CASSRQENYGYTF	TGTGCCAGCAGCCGACAGGAAAACTATGGCTACACCTTC
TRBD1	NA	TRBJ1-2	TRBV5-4	CASSPGGQGNYGYTF	TGTGCCAGCAGCCCCGGGGGACAGGGTAACTATGGCTACACCTTC
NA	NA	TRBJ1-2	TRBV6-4	CASSRTGSSNYGYTF	TGTGCCAGCAGTCGAACAGGATCCTCCAACTATGGCTACACCTTC
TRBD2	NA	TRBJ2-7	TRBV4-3	CASSREPGTSGNYEQYF	TGCGCCAGCAGCCGAGAGCCCGGGACTAGCGGGAACTACGAGCAGTACTTC
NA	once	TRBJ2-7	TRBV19	CASSIVLAREQYF	TGTGCCAGTAGTATTGTGCTAGCGCGCGAGCAGTACTTC
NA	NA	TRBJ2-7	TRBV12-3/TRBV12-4	CASSLRGSYEQYF	TGTGCCAGCAGTTTACGGGGCTCCTACGAGCAGTACTTC
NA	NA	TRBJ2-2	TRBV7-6	CASSLVGGSTGELFF	TGTGCCAGCAGCTTAGTCGGAGGGTCCACCGGGGAGCTGTTTTTT
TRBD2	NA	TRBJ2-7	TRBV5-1	CASSQTSGASYEQYF	TGCGCCAGCAGCCAGACTAGCGGGGCCTCCTACGAGCAGTACTTC
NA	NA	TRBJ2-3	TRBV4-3	CASSQELRRLSGTDTQYF	TGCGCCAGCAGCCAAGAGCTCCGGAGACTTAGTGGCACAGATACGCAGTATTTT
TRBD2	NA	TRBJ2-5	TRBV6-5	CASSSRTSGETQYF	TGTGCCAGCAGCTCGAGGACTAGCGGAGAGACCCAGTACTTC
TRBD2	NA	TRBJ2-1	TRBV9	CASSDHAGLAGEQFF	TGTGCCAGCAGCGACCACGCGGGACTAGCGGGAGAGCAGTTCTTC
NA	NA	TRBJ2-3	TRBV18	CASSPVAGSTDTQYF	TGTGCCAGCTCACCCGTGGCAGGGAGCACAGATACGCAGTATTTT
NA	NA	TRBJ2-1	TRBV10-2	CASSERGLNLAYNEQFF	TGCGCCAGCAGTGAGAGGGGCCTTAACCTCGCTTACAATGAGCAGTTCTTC
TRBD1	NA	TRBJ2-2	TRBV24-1	CATSDHRRGHTGELFF	TGTGCCACCAGTGACCATCGCAGGGGGCACACCGGGGAGCTGTTTTTT
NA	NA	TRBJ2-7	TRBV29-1	CSVEDGGFEQYF	TGCAGCGTTGAAGATGGAGGGTTCGAGCAGTACTTC